This record covers a single T cell receptor (beta chain). In the source study's methods: How many nucleated cells were present was estimated from reference gene primer amplification. The assay was immunoSEQ multiplex PCR, and TCRdb's table has in-frame clones only and misses some. V and J calls and clone size come straight from that table; D and trimming were deduced from the DNA. The profile shows around 300,000 clones, 75% to 90% of them singletons. The germline CDR1 and CDR2 sequences are LGHDT and YNNKEL (reference sequence). V shed 1 base and J shed 8 bases, with 9 bases lying between them. CDR3 size: 14 residues. This sample was taken from a study of blood T cell repertoires in COVID-19.

The clonotype was recovered from a woman aged 30 to 39 with COVID-19, enrolled during active disease. The source material was peripheral blood. The chain uses TRBV3-1 (or the pseudogene TRBV3-2) and TRBJ1-6, with D possibly being TRBD1 (5 bases). This CDR3 reads CASSQAGRDSPLHF. CDR3 coding DNA: TGTGCCAGCAGCCAAGCAGGGCGTGATTCACCCCTCCACTTT.